This T cell receptor (beta chain) was captured in a study of CD8 T cells in ankylosing spondylitis. TCRdb called the 5' RACE reads again in MiXCR, with one record for every CDR3 protein. This sample has a few hundred thousand distinct CDR3 sequences, with less than 25% found just once. Trimming took off 5 bases at V and 13 bases at J, with 17 bases between the two ends. This CDR3 comprises 11 residues. Germline loops: CDR1 GTSNPN, CDR2 SVGIG (reference sequence). The sequenced sample consisted of blood, either unsorted or a sorted T cell fraction (not recorded which). This clonotype was sampled from a female donor with ankylosing spondylitis or in good health (not recorded which). This chain links TRBV30 with TRBJ1-2; the D is unclear. CDR3 nucleotide sequence: TGTGCCTGGGGGAATCTTACGGGGTGCACCTTC. Residues: CAWGNLTGCTF.